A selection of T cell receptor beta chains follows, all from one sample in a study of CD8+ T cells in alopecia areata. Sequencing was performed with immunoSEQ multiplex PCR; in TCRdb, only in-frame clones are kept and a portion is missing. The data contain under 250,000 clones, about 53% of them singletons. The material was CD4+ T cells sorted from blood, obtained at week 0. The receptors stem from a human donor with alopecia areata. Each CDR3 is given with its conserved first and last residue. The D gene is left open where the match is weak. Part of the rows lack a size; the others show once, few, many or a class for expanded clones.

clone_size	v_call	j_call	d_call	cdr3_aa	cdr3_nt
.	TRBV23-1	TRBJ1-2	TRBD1	CASSQSQGSDYGYTF	TGCGCCAGCAGTCAATCACAGGGGAGCGACTATGGCTACACCTTC
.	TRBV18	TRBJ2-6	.	CASSTGSGANVLTF	TGTGCCAGCTCAACTGGCTCTGGGGCCAACGTCCTGACTTTC
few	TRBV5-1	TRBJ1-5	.	CASSLDGQPQHF	TGCGCCAGCAGCTTGGACGGTCAGCCCCAGCATTTT
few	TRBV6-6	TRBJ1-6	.	CASSYSEWNSPLHF	TGTGCCAGCAGTTACTCGGAGTGGAATTCACCCCTCCACTTT
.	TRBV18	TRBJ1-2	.	CASSPREGPEGYTF	TGTGCCAGCTCACCGAGGGAGGGGCCTGAGGGCTACACCTTC
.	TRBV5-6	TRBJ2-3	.	CASTLVGADTQYF	TGTGCCAGCACCTTGGTAGGGGCAGATACGCAGTATTTT
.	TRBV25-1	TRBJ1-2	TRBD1	CASSERRQGIDGYTF	TGTGCCAGCAGTGAAAGGAGACAGGGTATTGATGGCTACACCTTC
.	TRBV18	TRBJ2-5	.	CASSPTYQETQYF	TGTGCCAGCTCACCGACGTACCAAGAGACCCAGTACTTC
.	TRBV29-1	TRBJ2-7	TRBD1	CSVQQLQGTYYEQYF	TGCAGCGTCCAACAGCTACAGGGGACCTACTACGAGCAGTACTTC
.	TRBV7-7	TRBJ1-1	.	CASSKQVNTEAFF	TGTGCTAGCAGCAAACAGGTGAACACTGAAGCTTTCTTT
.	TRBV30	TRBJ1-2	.	CACPGRTRGYTF	TGTGCCTGCCCAGGGCGGACTAGAGGCTACACCTTC
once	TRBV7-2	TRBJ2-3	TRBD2	CASRLAGNTQYF	TGTGCCAGCAGACTAGCGGGGAATACGCAGTATTTT
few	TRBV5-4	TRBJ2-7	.	CASSQGYEQYF	TGTGCCAGCAGCCAGGGTTACGAGCAGTACTTC
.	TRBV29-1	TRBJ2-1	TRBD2	CSVELRTSGGYEQFF	TGCAGCGTTGAATTGAGAACTAGCGGGGGCTATGAGCAGTTCTTC
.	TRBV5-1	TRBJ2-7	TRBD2	CASSWSGGSYEQYF	TGCGCCAGCAGCTGGTCGGGGGGTTCCTACGAGCAGTACTTC
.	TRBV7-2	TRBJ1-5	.	CASSASSNQPQHF	TGTGCCAGCAGCGCCTCAAGCAATCAGCCCCAGCATTTT
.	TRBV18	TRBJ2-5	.	CASSLQETQYF	TGTGCCAGCTCACTTCAAGAGACCCAGTACTTC
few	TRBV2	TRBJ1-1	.	CASSVQGYTEAFF	TGTGCCAGCAGTGTACAGGGTTACACTGAAGCTTTCTTT
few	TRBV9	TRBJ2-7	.	CASSVAPDGRYEQYF	TGTGCCAGCAGCGTGGCTCCGGATGGCCGCTACGAGCAGTACTTC
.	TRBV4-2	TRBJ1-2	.	CASSLDPGDGYTF	TGTGCCAGCAGCCTAGATCCAGGGGATGGCTACACCTTC
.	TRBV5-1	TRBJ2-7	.	CASSDPNSYEQYF	TGCGCCAGTTCGGACCCGAACTCCTACGAGCAGTACTTC
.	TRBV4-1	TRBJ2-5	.	CASSQAGETQYF	TGCGCCAGCAGCCAGGCAGGGGAGACCCAGTACTTC
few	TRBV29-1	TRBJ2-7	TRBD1	CSVEDTGQGADEQYF	TGCAGCGTTGAAGATACTGGACAGGGGGCAGACGAGCAGTACTTC
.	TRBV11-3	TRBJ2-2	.	CASSTGLTGELFF	TGTGCCAGCAGCACCGGGTTGACCGGGGAGCTGTTTTTT
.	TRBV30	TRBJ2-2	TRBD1	CAWSRGGSSNTGELFF	TGTGCCTGGAGTCGAGGGGGCTCGTCGAACACCGGGGAGCTGTTTTTT
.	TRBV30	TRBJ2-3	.	CAWSVGGPPSGSDTQYF	TGTGCCTGGAGTGTAGGCGGGCCGCCGAGCGGCTCAGATACGCAGTATTTT
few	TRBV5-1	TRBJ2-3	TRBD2	CASSVLSGRRTDTQYF	TGCGCCAGCAGCGTTTTAAGCGGGAGGAGGACAGATACGCAGTATTTT
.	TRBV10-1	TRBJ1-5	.	CASSEGKQPQHF	TGCGCCAGCAGTGAGGGGAAACAGCCCCAGCATTTT
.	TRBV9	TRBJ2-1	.	CASSETGTPYNEQFF	TGTGCCAGCAGCGAGACCGGGACGCCCTACAATGAGCAGTTCTTC
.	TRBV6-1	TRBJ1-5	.	CASSEEIFSNQPQHF	TGTGCCAGCAGTGAAGAGATCTTTAGCAATCAGCCCCAGCATTTT
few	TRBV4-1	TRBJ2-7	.	CASSQDRTPNHEQYF	TGCGCCAGCAGCCAAGATAGGACACCCAACCACGAGCAGTACTTC
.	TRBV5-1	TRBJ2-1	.	CASSLDFRREQFF	TGCGCCAGCAGCTTGGATTTCAGACGGGAGCAGTTCTTC
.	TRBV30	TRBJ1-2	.	CAWVRVMANYGYTF	TGTGCCTGGGTACGGGTGATGGCTAACTATGGCTACACCTTC
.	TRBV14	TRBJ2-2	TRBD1	CASSQETGVNTGELFF	TGTGCCAGCAGCCAAGAAACAGGGGTTAACACCGGGGAGCTGTTTTTT
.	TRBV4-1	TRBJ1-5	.	CASSQAASQPQHF	TGCGCCAGCAGCCAAGCTGCCAGTCAGCCCCAGCATTTT
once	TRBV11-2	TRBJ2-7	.	CASSFAGGGREYF	TGTGCCAGCAGCTTCGCCGGGGGCGGGCGGGAGTACTTC
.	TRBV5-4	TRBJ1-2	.	CASSPGATEPSYGYTF	TGTGCCAGCAGCCCCGGGGCGACAGAGCCTTCCTATGGCTACACCTTC
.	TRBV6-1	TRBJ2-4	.	CASSDIGIFKNIQYF	TGTGCCAGCAGTGATATAGGGATCTTCAAAAACATTCAGTACTTC
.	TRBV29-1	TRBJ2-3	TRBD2	CSVVPSGKRTDTQYF	TGCAGCGTTGTGCCTAGCGGGAAAAGAACAGATACGCAGTATTTT
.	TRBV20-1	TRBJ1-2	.	CSAWLNYGYTF	TGCAGTGCTTGGCTGAACTATGGCTACACCTTC
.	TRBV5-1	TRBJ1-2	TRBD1	CASSSNRGALYGYTF	TGCGCCAGCAGCTCAAACAGGGGAGCTCTCTATGGCTACACCTTC
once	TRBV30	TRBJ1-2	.	CAWSGGNYGYTF	TGTGCCTGGAGTGGGGGAAACTATGGCTACACCTTC
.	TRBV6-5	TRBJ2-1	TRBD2	CASRGAGGAYNEQFF	TGTGCCAGCAGGGGTGCGGGAGGGGCCTACAATGAGCAGTTCTTC
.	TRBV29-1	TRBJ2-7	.	CSVGASTYEQYF	TGCAGCGTTGGGGCTAGCACTTACGAGCAGTACTTC
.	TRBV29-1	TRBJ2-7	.	CSVRRGLTYEQYF	TGCAGCGTGCGTAGGGGCCTTACCTACGAGCAGTACTTC
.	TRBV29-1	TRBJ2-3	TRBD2	CSVDGGGRGGDTQYF	TGCAGCGTTGACGGCGGGGGGCGAGGAGGAGATACGCAGTATTTT
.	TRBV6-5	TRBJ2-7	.	CASTPGGASYEQYF	TGTGCCAGCACCCCTGGGGGGGCCTCCTACGAGCAGTACTTC
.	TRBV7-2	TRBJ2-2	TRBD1	CASILNAGQGTGELFF	TGTGCCAGCATCCTTAATGCGGGACAGGGAACCGGGGAGCTGTTTTTT
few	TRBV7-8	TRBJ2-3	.	CASSLASGRDTQYF	TGTGCCAGCAGCTTAGCATCGGGGAGGGATACGCAGTATTTT
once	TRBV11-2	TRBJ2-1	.	CASSLDLVVDEQFF	TGTGCCAGCAGCTTAGATCTAGTCGTCGATGAGCAGTTCTTC
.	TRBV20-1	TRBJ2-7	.	CSGGSSYEQYF	TGCAGTGGGGGTAGTAGCTACGAGCAGTACTTC
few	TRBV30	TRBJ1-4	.	CAWARAGTNEKLFF	TGTGCCTGGGCCCGGGCAGGGACTAATGAAAAACTGTTTTTT
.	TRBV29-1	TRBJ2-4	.	CSVGPLAKNIQYF	TGCAGCGTTGGACCGCTAGCCAAAAACATTCAGTACTTC
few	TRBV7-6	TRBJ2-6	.	CASSPGANVLTF	TGTGCCAGCAGCCCCGGGGCCAACGTCCTGACTTTC
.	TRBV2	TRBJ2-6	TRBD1	CASSAGGTGANVLTF	TGTGCCAGCAGTGCAGGGGGAACTGGGGCCAACGTCCTGACTTTC
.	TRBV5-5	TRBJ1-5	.	CASNGQNNQPQHF	TGTGCCAGCAACGGACAGAACAATCAGCCCCAGCATTTT
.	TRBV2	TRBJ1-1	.	CASSEEAAAEAFF	TGTGCCAGCAGTGAAGAGGCCGCGGCTGAAGCTTTCTTT
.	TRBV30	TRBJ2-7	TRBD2	CAWSGLAGISYKQYF	TGTGCCTGGAGTGGGCTAGCGGGGATCTCCTACAAGCAGTACTTC
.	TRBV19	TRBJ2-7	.	CASSTNTVHEQYF	TGTGCCAGTAGCACTAATACAGTCCACGAGCAGTACTTC
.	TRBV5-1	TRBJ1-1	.	CASSWTNTEAFF	TGCGCCAGCAGCTGGACGAACACTGAAGCTTTCTTT